Each of the 14 T cell receptor beta chains below was sequenced from the same sample in a study of T-cell memory formation after mild COVID-19. TCRdb recomputed calls from the 5' RACE reads with MiXCR, one row per CDR3 protein. The sample has roughly 450,000 distinct CDR3 sequences; roughly 17% are singletons. Sequencing was performed on PBMCs or a T cell subset sorted from them (not recorded which). These receptors all stem from a man between 18 and 29 years old who had mild COVID-19 (a few samples of this study predate the infection). Cell type and time point are not known.

The chain links TRBV6-1 to TRBJ1-2; 7 nucleotides line up with TRBD1. Germline assignment: CDR1 MNHNS and CDR2 SASEGT. The CDR3 is 13 amino acids. Germline trimming cut 6 bases from V and 4 bases from J; bases unmatched to any gene: 5. Written as DNA, the CDR3 is TGTGCCAGCAGGGCGGGACAGTCCTATGGCTACACCTTC. Translation gives CASRAGQSYGYTF.

The chain employs TRBV5-1 and TRBJ1-6; D remains ambiguous. This CDR3 spans 12 amino acids. Germline lookup yields CDR1 SGHRS and CDR2 YFSETQ. Trimming cost V 2 bases and J 10 bases, with 7 bases left between them. In DNA, the CDR3 is TGCGCCAGCAGCTTTGTAGGGTCACCCCTCCACTTT. Its translation: CASSFVGSPLHF.

V gene TRBV5-1 combines with J gene TRBJ2-4; D call uncertain. Germline V gene lookup returns CDR1 SGHRS and CDR2 YFSETQ. V was trimmed by 0 bases and J by 10 bases, leaving 14 bases between them. The CDR3 totals 14 residues. The CDR3 here is CASSLAVRFPIQYF. The DNA for the CDR3 is TGCGCCAGCAGCTTGGCCGTCAGGTTCCCAATTCAGTACTTC. Supplemented by reference TRBV5-1 and TRBJ2-4, the full variable domain reads KAGVTQTPRYLIKTRGQQVTLSCSPISGHRSVSWYQQTPGQGLQFLFEYFSETQRNKGNFPGRFSGRQFSNSRSEMNVSTLELGDSALYLCASSLAVRFPIQYFGAGTRLSVL.

The chain joins TRBV20-1 to TRBJ1-6; D possibly corresponds to TRBD1 (5 bases). V dropped 1 base and J dropped 0 bases, with 10 bases sitting between them. The germline gives CDR1 DFQATT, CDR2 SNEGSKA (reference sequence). The CDR3 spans 16 residues. The CDR3 spells CSARGFGGSYNSPLHF. The CDR3 DNA is TGCAGTGCTAGAGGCTTCGGGGGCTCCTATAATTCACCCCTCCACTTT.

In this sample, this clonotype turned up a few times. V and J are TRBV7-8 and TRBJ1-1; D gene uncertain. V lost 1 base and J 6 bases, leaving 12 bases between the germline ends. The germline V gene encodes CDR1 SGHVS and CDR2 FQNEAQ. The CDR3 contains 14 residues. The CDR3 DNA follows: TGTGCCAGCAGCTTAGGAGCTCGCGTCCCTGAAGCTTTCTTT. This translates into CASSLGARVPEAFF.

In this sample, this clonotype turned up once. J is TRBJ2-3 and V is TRBV29-1; D uncertain. The CDR3 has 13 residues. The germline CDR1 and CDR2 sequences are SQVTM and ANQGSEA. The V end was cut by 0 bases, the J end by 6 bases, with 10 bases between. The CDR3 region is CSVEDPAPDTQYF. The CDR3 DNA follows: TGCAGCGTTGAAGATCCGGCGCCCGATACGCAGTATTTT.

This rearrangement joins TRBV5-1 to TRBJ2-6; 7 bases fit TRBD1. CDR1 and CDR2 from the germline V gene are SGHRS and YFSETQ. This CDR3 is 18 amino acids long. V shed 4 bases and J 2 bases; nucleotides not matched to a gene: 12. The CDR3: CASSTLPQDRAGANVLTF. CDR3 coding DNA: TGCGCCAGCAGCACACTCCCCCAAGACAGGGCTGGGGCCAACGTCCTGACTTTC.

In its sample, this clonotype was seen a few times. The chain has TRBV7-9 and TRBJ1-2; a weak D match, TRBD1 (6 bases). Germline V gene data show CDR1 as SEHNR and CDR2 as FQNEAQ (reference sequence). Trimming removed 3 bases from V and 8 bases from J, with 25 bases in between. The CDR3 spans 17 residues. For the CDR3, the DNA is TGTGCCAGCAGCTTTCCGAAAACGCCACAGGGACTTCGGGGCTACACCTTC. Residues: CASSFPKTPQGLRGYTF.

V gene TRBV12-3 or TRBV12-4 combines with J gene TRBJ2-1; TRBD1 might be the D (6 bases). CDR3 length: 15 residues. V lost 7 bases, J lost 5 bases, and 18 bases lay in between. This chain's CDR3 is CASIPAGTQNNEQFF. CDR3 nucleotides: TGTGCCAGCATCCCCGCCGGGACACAAAACAATGAGCAGTTCTTC.

This clonotype was seen only a few times. V and J are TRBV6-5 and TRBJ2-2, with 12 bases that match TRBD1. The V gene end was trimmed by 6 bases and the J gene end by 3 bases; junction bases not matched to a gene: 8. The CDR3 has 17 residues. From germline, CDR1 is MNHEY and CDR2 SVGAGI. CDR3 coding DNA: TGTGCCAGCAGCCTGTTGGGACAGGGGGCATACACCGGGGAGCTGTTTTTT. Amino acid sequence: CASSLLGQGAYTGELFF.

This clonotype showed up many times. The V call is TRBV5-1, the J call TRBJ2-3; 10 positions agree with TRBD2. With 7 bases clipped from V and 4 bases from J, the junction kept 6 bases outside the gene matches. Germline CDR1 reads SGHRS; CDR2 reads YFSETQ. The CDR3 contains 14 residues. The CDR3 DNA sequence: TGCGCCAGCCAAACTAGCGGGACATCAGATACGCAGTATTTT. It is translated as CASQTSGTSDTQYF.

This clonotype has just a few counts. The V gene is TRBV6-5, the J gene TRBJ2-3; no definite D call. Germline V gene sequence: CDR1 MNHEY, CDR2 SVGAGI. The CDR3 runs to 13 residues. Deletions cut 6 bases from V and 5 bases from J, with 12 bases between. Here the CDR3 DNA reads TGTGCCAGCAGCCTTGGGTTAAGAGATACGCAGTATTTT. This sequence encodes CASSLGLRDTQYF.

This clonotype was seen a few times. The rearrangement links TRBV27 to TRBJ2-7; 12 bases align to TRBD1. V lost 8 bases to trimming and J lost 2 bases; unmatched junction nucleotides: 7. Germline CDR1 MNHEY, CDR2 SMNVEV (reference sequence). This CDR3 is built from 15 residues. The CDR3 is CASAPGQGAPYEQYV. CDR3 bases: TGTGCCAGCGCTCCGGGACAGGGGGCCCCCTACGAGCAGTACGTC.

This clonotype has at least ten counts. The V gene is TRBV29-1, the J gene TRBJ2-1; D unresolved. The CDR3 spans 13 residues. The germline CDR1 and CDR2 sequences are SQVTM and ANQGSEA. Trimming left V 7 bases short and J 3 bases short, with 13 bases between. This CDR3 reads CSASPASYNEQFF. In nucleotides, the CDR3 is TGCAGCGCTTCCCCCGCCAGCTACAATGAGCAGTTCTTC.